This T cell receptor beta chain was recovered during a study of CD8+CD57+ T cells in acquired aplastic anemia. About the study: Roughly 3.1 ug was the average amount of DNA from sorted CD4+ and CD8+ cells. Healthy donor CD4+ cell samples had a mean of roughly 10 million reads.

The study's findings and limits: Patients versus controls showed no significant CD8+ Simpson's diversity difference. In common between the patients and the controls were approximately 30 CD8+ CDR3 sequences.

Genomic DNA templated the TCR beta VDJ and CDR3 profiling. From the reads, TCRdb called clonotypes with MiXCR, one entry per CDR3 protein. The sample shows approximately 380,000 distinct CDR3 sequences, roughly 64% of them seen only once. CDR1 and CDR2 from the germline V gene are SGHDN and FVKESK. The V end was cut by 3 bases, the J end by 10 bases, with 15 bases between. CDR3 length: 13 amino acids. Remarks on this clonotype: As yet, its antigen is unknown.

The TCR originated in a human donor in good health, serving as a control. Sequencing was performed on sorted CD4+, CD8+, or CD8+CD57+ T cells (not recorded which) from PBMCs. V is TRBV14 and J is TRBJ2-5, with D unresolved. The CDR3 DNA reads as TGTGCCAGCAGCCAGACCGTGAAGAGGATCCAGTACTTC. This translates into CASSQTVKRIQYF. Looking up the rest from reference TRBV14 and TRBJ2-5 gives the full variable domain: EAGVTQFPSHSVIEKGQTVTLRCDPISGHDNLYWYRRVMGKEIKFLLHFVKESKQDESGMPNNRFLAERTGGTYSTLKVQPAELEDSGVYFCASSQTVKRIQYFGPGTRLLVL.